The 17 T cell receptor beta chains below come from one sample, sequenced in a study of blood T cell repertoires in COVID-19. TCRdb's copy holds only in-frame clones and misses some; the assay was immunoSEQ multiplex PCR. The sample lists 250,000 to 350,000 clones; roughly 87% were seen once. The source material was PBMCs or T cells enriched from blood (not recorded which). The receptors originated from a woman younger than 45 who had recovered from COVID-19.

This rearrangement joins TRBV4-1 to TRBJ2-7; 10 nucleotides line up with TRBD1. The CDR3 has 19 amino acids. The junction had 17 bases not matched to a gene; V was cut back by 4 bases and J by 2 bases. Germline V gene lookup returns CDR1 MGHRA and CDR2 YSYEKL. The CDR3 DNA reads as TGCGCCAGCAGCCTTGCCGGGACAGGGGAAATAGGCCGCACCTACGAGCAGTACTTC. It codes for CASSLAGTGEIGRTYEQYF.

About this clone: Other DNA sequences in the sample encode the same CDR3. The rearrangement uses TRBV30 and TRBJ2-7; TRBD2 is a possible D gene (5 bases). The CDR3 spans 12 residues. The V gene's germline CDR1 is GTSNPN and CDR2 SVGIG (reference sequence). Trimming removed 0 bases at V and 4 bases at J, with 7 bases between. CDR3 in amino acids: CAWSVGGYEQYF. The CDR3 DNA reads as TGTGCCTGGAGTGTAGGAGGATACGAGCAGTACTTC.

This clone was recorded many times. V usage is TRBV15 and J usage is TRBJ1-6, with 7 bases matching TRBD1. The CDR3 covers 15 residues. The trim removed 1 base at V and 8 bases at J, leaving 5 bases unmatched. Per the germline V gene, CDR1 is LNHNV and CDR2 is YYDKDF (reference sequence). CDR3: CATSRADRVYSPLHF. The CDR3 DNA is TGTGCCACCAGCAGAGCTGACAGGGTGTATTCACCCCTCCACTTT.

V usage is TRBV6-5 and J usage is TRBJ2-3; perhaps TRBD1 as D (6 bases). CDR3 length equals 15 residues. The germline V gene encodes CDR1 MNHEY and CDR2 SVGAGI. Trimming shortened V by 8 bases and J by 0 bases, and 15 bases separated the two germline ends. The CDR3 DNA reads as TGTGCCAGCCAGCGGACAGCTCCTAGCACAGATACGCAGTATTTT. Protein sequence: CASQRTAPSTDTQYF.

The chain is built from TRBV29-1 and TRBJ1-2; tentatively, D is TRBD1 (5 bases). The germline gives CDR1 SQVTM, CDR2 ANQGSEA. V was pared by 6 bases and J by 5 bases, with 13 bases between. This CDR3 spans 12 amino acids. The CDR3 protein is CSVGGFVYGYTF. The CDR3 nucleotides read TGCAGCGTCGGGGGATTTGTTTATGGCTACACCTTC.

V is TRBV7-8 and J is TRBJ1-5; D perhaps matches TRBD1 (5 bases). CDR1 is SGHVS and CDR2 is FQNEAQ in the germline V gene. This CDR3 comprises 16 residues. Trimming took off 1 base at V and 5 bases at J, with 15 bases between the two ends. CDR3 region: CASSLGSRASDQPQHF. The CDR3 region has the DNA TGTGCCAGCAGCTTAGGATCCAGGGCGAGTGATCAGCCCCAGCATTTT.

The J gene is TRBJ1-1, the V gene TRBV28; D is possibly TRBD1 (6 bases). Germline V gene sequence: CDR1 MDHEN, CDR2 SYDVKM. There are 15 residues in the CDR3. The V gene lost 4 bases and the J gene lost 0 bases, with 12 bases spanning the gap. CDR3 amino acids: CASSSLDRLNTEAFF. DNA for the CDR3: TGTGCCAGCAGTTCCCTCGACAGGCTGAACACTGAAGCTTTCTTT.

The chain combines TRBV29-1 with TRBJ1-1; D uncertain. The CDR3 runs 11 residues. Trimming took 7 bases from V and 1 from J, leaving 7 bases between them. CDR1 and CDR2 (germline): SQVTM, ANQGSEA. The CDR3 reads CSARQNTEAFF. The CDR3, as DNA: TGCAGCGCCCGACAGAACACTGAAGCTTTCTTT.

This chain links TRBV19 with TRBJ2-1; 9 bases line up with TRBD1. V trimming: 1 base; J trimming: 14 bases; junction bases outside the gene matches: 12. This CDR3 is built from 15 residues. Germline V CDR1 and CDR2: LNHDA, SQIVND (reference sequence). CDR3 sequence: CASSIGGTGIIREFF. The CDR3 DNA follows: TGTGCCAGTAGTATAGGGGGGACAGGGATAATACGTGAGTTCTTC. Complete variable domain (other parts from reference TRBV19 and TRBJ2-1): DGGITQSPKYLFRKEGQNVTLSCEQNLNHDAMYWYRQDPGQGLRLIYYSQIVNDFQKGDIAEGYSVSREKKESFPLTVTSAQKNPTAFYLCASSIGGTGIIREFFGPGTRLTVL.

This clone appeared a single time. This chain joins TRBV2 and TRBJ1-2; TRBD1 is a possible D gene (6 bases). Germline V lookup: CDR1 SNHLY, CDR2 FYNNEI. The CDR3 consists of 13 residues. Trimming left V 0 bases short and J 6 bases short, with 8 bases between. The CDR3 is CASSEAHRDGYTF. The CDR3 DNA is TGTGCCAGCAGTGAAGCCCACAGGGATGGCTACACCTTC.

The chain combines TRBV3-1 (or the pseudogene TRBV3-2) with TRBJ2-5; 7 positions agree with TRBD2. The CDR3 runs to 14 residues. Germline lookup yields CDR1 LGHDT and CDR2 YNNKEL (reference sequence). With 1 base clipped from V and 4 bases from J, the junction kept 3 bases outside the gene matches. The CDR3 sequence is CASSQAAGAETQYF. The CDR3 nucleotides read TGTGCCAGCAGCCAAGCGGCGGGAGCAGAGACCCAGTACTTC.

This clone was seen only a few times. The chain has TRBV28 and TRBJ1-2, with TRBD1 matching over 8 bases. CDR3 length equals 14 residues. Germline V gives CDR1 MDHEN, CDR2 SYDVKM. V was clipped by 8 bases and J by 0 bases; unmatched bases: 5. The DNA of the CDR3 is TGTGCCAGCCTAGACAGGGGCCCTAACTATGGCTACACCTTC. Translation gives CASLDRGPNYGYTF.

J is TRBJ2-5 and V is TRBV29-1; no reliable D call. This CDR3 has 13 amino acids. The germline CDR1 and CDR2 sequences are SQVTM and ANQGSEA. V was clipped by 5 bases and J by 1 base, with 11 bases between them. The CDR3 DNA sequence: TGCAGCGTTATCGATCAGCGCCAAGAGACCCAGTACTTC. Translated: CSVIDQRQETQYF.

J is TRBJ1-2 and V is TRBV9; 9 nucleotides align to TRBD1. Germline CDR1 SGDLS, CDR2 YYNGEE. The CDR3 covers 15 residues. V was clipped by 1 base and J by 8 bases; unmatched bases: 9. DNA for the CDR3: TGTGCCAGCAGCGTATGGGGACAGGGCAGGGAAGGCTACACCTTC. Amino acid sequence: CASSVWGQGREGYTF.

The chain carries TRBV27 and TRBJ2-1; 12 nucleotides line up with TRBD2. This CDR3 contains 15 residues. In germline, CDR1 is MNHEY, CDR2 SMNVEV (reference sequence). J gave up 9 bases and V 4 bases, and 7 bases lay outside the gene matches. CDR3: CASSSVTSGRSEQFF. In DNA, the CDR3 is TGTGCCAGCAGTTCGGTGACTAGCGGGAGAAGTGAGCAGTTCTTC.

This clone was counted once. The chain joins TRBV21-1 to TRBJ1-4; the D call in the table, TRBD1, was not verified against the DNA. TRBV21-1 is assigned pseudogene status. The length of the CDR3 is 13 residues. The CDR3 nucleotides read TGTGCCAGGACGACAGGGATGGATGAAAAACTGTTTTTT. Translation gives CARTTGMDEKLFF.

The rearrangement joins TRBV28 to TRBJ2-7; TRBD1 is a possible D gene (5 bases). Trimming cost V 7 bases and J 7 bases, with 20 bases left between them. Germline V gene lookup returns CDR1 MDHEN and CDR2 SYDVKM. This CDR3 contains 14 residues. This CDR3 reads CASTRRPGSGEQYF. The DNA for the CDR3 is TGTGCCAGCACCCGGCGTCCAGGGTCTGGGGAGCAGTACTTC. Complete variable domain (other parts from reference TRBV28 and TRBJ2-7): DVKVTQSSRYLVKRTGEKVFLECVQDMDHENMFWYRQDPGLGLRLIYFSYDVKMKEKGDIPEGYSVSREKKERFSLILESASTNQTSMYLCASTRRPGSGEQYFGPGTRLTVT.